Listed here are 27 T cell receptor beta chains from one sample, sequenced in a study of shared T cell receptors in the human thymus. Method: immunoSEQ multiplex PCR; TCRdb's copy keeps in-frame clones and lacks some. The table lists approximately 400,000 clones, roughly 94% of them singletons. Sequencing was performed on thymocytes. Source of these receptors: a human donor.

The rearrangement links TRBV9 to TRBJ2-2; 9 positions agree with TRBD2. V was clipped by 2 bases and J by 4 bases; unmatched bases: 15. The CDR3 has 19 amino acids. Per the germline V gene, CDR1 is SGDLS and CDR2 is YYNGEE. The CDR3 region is CASSVRGGRALLGTGELFF. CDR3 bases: TGTGCCAGCAGCGTCCGTGGCGGGAGGGCCCTCTTAGGCACCGGGGAGCTGTTTTTT.

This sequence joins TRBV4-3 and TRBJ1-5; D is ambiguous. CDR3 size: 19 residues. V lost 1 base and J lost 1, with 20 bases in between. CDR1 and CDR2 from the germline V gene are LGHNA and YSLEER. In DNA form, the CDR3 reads TGCGCCAGCAGCCAAGCCTTCGTAAGATCGGGGAGGAGCAATCAGCCCCAGCATTTT. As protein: CASSQAFVRSGRSNQPQHF.

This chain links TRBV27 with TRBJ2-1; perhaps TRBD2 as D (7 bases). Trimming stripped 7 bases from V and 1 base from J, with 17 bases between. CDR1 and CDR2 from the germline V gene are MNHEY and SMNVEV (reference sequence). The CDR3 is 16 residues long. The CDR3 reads CASTRGGEKSYNEQFF. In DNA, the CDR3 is TGTGCCAGCACGAGGGGGGGGGAGAAGTCCTACAATGAGCAGTTCTTC.

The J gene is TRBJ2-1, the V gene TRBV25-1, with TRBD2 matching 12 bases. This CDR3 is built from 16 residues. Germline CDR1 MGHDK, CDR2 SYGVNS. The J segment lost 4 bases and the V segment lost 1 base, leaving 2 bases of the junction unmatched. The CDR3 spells CASSEWGTSGYNEQFF. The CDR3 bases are TGTGCCAGCAGTGAATGGGGGACTAGCGGGTACAATGAGCAGTTCTTC.

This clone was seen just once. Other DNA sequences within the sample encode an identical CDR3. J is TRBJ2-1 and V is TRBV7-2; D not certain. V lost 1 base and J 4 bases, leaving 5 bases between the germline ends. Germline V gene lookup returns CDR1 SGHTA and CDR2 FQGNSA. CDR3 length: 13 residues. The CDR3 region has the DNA TGTGCCAGCAGCTTAGACCCGTACAATGAGCAGTTCTTC. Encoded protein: CASSLDPYNEQFF.

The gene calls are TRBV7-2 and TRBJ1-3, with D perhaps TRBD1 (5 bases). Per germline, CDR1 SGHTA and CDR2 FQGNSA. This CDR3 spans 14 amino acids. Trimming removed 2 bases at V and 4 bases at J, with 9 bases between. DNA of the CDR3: TGTGCCAGCAGCTTAATGGCAGGGGGAAACACCATATATTTT. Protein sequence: CASSLMAGGNTIYF.

The CDR3 nucleotides are TGTGCCAGCAGCAATATTACCGGGGAGCTGTTTTTT. Translation gives CASSNITGELFF. J is TRBJ2-2 and V is TRBV21-1; the table's D gene call, TRBD2, was not cross checked with the DNA. TRBV21-1 constitutes a pseudogene. The CDR3 contains 12 residues.

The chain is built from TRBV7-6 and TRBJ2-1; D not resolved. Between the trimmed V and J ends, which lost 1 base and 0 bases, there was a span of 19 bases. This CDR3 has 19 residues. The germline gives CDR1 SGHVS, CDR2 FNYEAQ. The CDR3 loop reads CASSLGPQVSTGSYNEQFF. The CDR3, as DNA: TGTGCCAGCAGCTTAGGGCCCCAGGTCAGCACCGGCTCCTACAATGAGCAGTTCTTC.

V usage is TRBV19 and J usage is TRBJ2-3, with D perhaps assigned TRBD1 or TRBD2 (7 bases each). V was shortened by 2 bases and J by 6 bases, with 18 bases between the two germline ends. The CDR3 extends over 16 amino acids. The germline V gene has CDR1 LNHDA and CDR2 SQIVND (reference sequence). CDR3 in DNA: TGTGCCAGTAGTATACGCTTAGACAGGGAGGGGGATACGCAGTATTTT. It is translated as CASSIRLDREGDTQYF.

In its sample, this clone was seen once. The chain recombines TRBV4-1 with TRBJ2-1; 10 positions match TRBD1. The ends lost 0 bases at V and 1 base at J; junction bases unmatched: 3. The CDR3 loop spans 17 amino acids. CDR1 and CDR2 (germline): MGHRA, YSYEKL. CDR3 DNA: TGCGCCAGCAGCCAAGAACGGGACAGGGGATCCTACAATGAGCAGTTCTTC. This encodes CASSQERDRGSYNEQFF.

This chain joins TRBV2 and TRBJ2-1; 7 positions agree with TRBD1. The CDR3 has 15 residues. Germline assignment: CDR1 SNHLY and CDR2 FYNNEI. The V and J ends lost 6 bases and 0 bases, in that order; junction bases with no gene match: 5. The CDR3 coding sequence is TGTGCCAGCAGGGATCAGGGGGACTCCTACAATGAGCAGTTCTTC. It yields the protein CASRDQGDSYNEQFF.

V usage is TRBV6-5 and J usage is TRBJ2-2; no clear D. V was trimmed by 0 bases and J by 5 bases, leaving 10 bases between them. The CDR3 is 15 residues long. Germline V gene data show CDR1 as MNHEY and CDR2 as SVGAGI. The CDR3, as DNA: TGTGCCAGCAGTTACTCGATCGTTCATACCGGGGAGCTGTTTTTT. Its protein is CASSYSIVHTGELFF.

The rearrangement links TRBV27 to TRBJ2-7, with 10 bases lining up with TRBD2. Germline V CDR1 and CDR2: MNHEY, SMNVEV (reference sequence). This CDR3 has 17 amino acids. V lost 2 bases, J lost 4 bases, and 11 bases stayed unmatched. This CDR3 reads CASSLPTEREGLYEQYF. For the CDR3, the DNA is TGTGCCAGCAGTTTACCCACCGAGCGGGAGGGGCTTTACGAGCAGTACTTC.

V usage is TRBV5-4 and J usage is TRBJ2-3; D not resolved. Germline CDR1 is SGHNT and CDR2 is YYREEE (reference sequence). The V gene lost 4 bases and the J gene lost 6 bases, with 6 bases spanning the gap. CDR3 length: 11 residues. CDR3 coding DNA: TGTGCCAGCAGCAACCTGGATACGCAGTATTTT. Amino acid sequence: CASSNLDTQYF.

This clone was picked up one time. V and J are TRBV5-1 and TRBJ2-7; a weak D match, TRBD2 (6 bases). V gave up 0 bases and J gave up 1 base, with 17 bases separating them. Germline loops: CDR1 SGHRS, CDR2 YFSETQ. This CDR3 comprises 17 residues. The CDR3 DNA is TGCGCCAGCAGCTTGGCCCAAGGGGAGCGGGCTTCCTACGAGCAGTACTTC. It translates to CASSLAQGERASYEQYF. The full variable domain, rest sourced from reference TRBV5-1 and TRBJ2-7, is KAGVTQTPRYLIKTRGQQVTLSCSPISGHRSVSWYQQTPGQGLQFLFEYFSETQRNKGNFPGRFSGRQFSNSRSEMNVSTLELGDSALYLCASSLAQGERASYEQYFGPGTRLTVT.

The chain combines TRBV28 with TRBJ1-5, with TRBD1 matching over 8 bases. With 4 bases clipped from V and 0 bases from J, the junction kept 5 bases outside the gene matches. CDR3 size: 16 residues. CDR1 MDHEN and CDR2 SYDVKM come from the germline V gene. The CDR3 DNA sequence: TGTGCCAGCAGTTCCGGGACAGGTAGTAGCAATCAGCCCCAGCATTTT. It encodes CASSSGTGSSNQPQHF.

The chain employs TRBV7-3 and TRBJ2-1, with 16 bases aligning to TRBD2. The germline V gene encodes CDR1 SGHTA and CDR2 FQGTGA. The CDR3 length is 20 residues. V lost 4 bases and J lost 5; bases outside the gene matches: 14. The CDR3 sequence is CASSSNPGLAGGHEHNEQFF. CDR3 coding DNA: TGTGCCAGCAGCTCAAATCCGGGACTAGCGGGAGGGCATGAGCACAATGAGCAGTTCTTC.

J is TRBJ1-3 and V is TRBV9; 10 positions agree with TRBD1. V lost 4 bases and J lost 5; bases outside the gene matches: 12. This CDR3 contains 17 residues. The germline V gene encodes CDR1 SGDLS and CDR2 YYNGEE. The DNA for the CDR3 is TGTGCCAGCAGCCCCCGAGGGACAGGGGAGTTAAGAAACACCATATATTTT. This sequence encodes CASSPRGTGELRNTIYF.

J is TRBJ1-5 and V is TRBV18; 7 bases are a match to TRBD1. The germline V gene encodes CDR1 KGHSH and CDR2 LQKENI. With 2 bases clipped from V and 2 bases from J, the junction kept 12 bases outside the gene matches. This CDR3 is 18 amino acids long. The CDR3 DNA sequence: TGTGCCAGCTCACCAACTTTCGACAGGGAAGGGGGCAATCAGCCCCAGCATTTT. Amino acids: CASSPTFDREGGNQPQHF.

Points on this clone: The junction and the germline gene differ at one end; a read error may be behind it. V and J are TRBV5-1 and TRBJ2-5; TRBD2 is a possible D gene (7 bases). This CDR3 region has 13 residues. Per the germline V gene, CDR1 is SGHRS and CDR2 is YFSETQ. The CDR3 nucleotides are TGCGCCAGCAGATTGGGAGGGGGGGAGACCCAGTACTTC. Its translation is CASRLGGGETQYF.

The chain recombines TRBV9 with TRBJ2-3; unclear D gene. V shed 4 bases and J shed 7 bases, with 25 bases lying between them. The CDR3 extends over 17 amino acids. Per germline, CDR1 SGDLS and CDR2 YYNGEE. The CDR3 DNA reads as TGTGCCAGCAGCCCCCGAGGTGGAAACCTCGGACCTCATACGCAGTATTTT. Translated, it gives CASSPRGGNLGPHTQYF. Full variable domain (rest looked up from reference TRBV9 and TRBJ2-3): DSGVTQTPKHLITATGQRVTLRCSPRSGDLSVYWYQQSLDQGLQFLIQYYNGEERAKGNILERFSAQQFPDLHSELNLSSLELGDSALYFCASSPRGGNLGPHTQYFGPGTRLTVL.

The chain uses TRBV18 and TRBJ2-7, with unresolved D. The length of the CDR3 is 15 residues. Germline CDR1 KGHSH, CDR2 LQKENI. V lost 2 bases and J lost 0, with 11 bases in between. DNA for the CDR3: TGTGCCAGCTCACCAGGAGCAGACCTCTCCTACGAGCAGTACTTC. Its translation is CASSPGADLSYEQYF.

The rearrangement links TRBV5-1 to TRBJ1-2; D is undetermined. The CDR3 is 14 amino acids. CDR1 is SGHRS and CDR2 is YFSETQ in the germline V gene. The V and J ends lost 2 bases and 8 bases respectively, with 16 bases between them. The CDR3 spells CASSFSGGIRGYTF. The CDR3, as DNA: TGCGCCAGCAGCTTCTCAGGAGGAATCCGGGGCTACACCTTC.

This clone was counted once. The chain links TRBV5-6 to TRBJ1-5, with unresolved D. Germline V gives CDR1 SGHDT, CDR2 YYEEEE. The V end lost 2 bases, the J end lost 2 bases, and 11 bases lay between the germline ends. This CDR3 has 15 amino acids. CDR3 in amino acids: CASSLSTGGNQPQHF. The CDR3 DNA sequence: TGTGCCAGCAGCTTATCAACCGGGGGCAATCAGCCCCAGCATTTT. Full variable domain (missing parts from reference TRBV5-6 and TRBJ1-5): DAGVTQSPTHLIKTRGQQVTLRCSPKSGHDTVSWYQQALGQGPQFIFQYYEEEERQRGNFPDRFSGHQFPNYSSELNVNALLLGDSALYLCASSLSTGGNQPQHFGDGTRLSIL.

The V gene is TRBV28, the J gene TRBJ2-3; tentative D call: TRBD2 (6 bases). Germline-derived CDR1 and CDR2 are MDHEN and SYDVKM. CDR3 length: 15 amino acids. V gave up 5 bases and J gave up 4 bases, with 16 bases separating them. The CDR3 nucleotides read TGTGCCAGCAGTCCGGGAGTCGGGGTCGCAGATACGCAGTATTTT. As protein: CASSPGVGVADTQYF.

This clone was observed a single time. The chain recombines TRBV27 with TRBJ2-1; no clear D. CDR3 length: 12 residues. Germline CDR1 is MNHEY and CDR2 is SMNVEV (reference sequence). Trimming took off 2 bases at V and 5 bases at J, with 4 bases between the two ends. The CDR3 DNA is TGTGCCAGCAGTTTACGGGACAATGAGCAGTTCTTC. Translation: CASSLRDNEQFF.

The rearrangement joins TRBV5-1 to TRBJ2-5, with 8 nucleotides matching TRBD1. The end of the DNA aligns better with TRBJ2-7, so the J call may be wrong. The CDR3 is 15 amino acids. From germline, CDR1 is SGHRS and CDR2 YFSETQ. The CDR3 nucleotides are TGCGCCAGCAGCCCCGACAGGGGCCTGGGCTACGAGCAGTACTTC. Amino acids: CASSPDRGLGYEQYF.